The T cell receptor (beta chain) described here comes from a study of human T cells and chemical hapten exposure. Study overall: TCR yields per sample varied, mainly owing to small pooled library volume differences. Study conclusions and caveats: No change in TCRs above 1 in 1000 frequency was produced by DPC sensitization.

Trimming stripped 3 bases from V and 6 bases from J, with 9 bases between. Germline CDR1 reads SNHLY; CDR2 reads FYNNEI. This CDR3 is 14 amino acids long. This clonotype showed up many times. What it binds is not known. The sample's time point: pre-sensitization, week 0. This sample's treatment: therapeutic diphenylcyclopropenone sensitization with weekly scalp DPC. Before extraction, the whole blood was not fractionated, and total RNA was taken from it. Original processing notes: Sample-level TCR yields exhibited a median of approximately 89,000, with a range of roughly 20,000 to 700,000. Each CDR3 protein gets one entry after TCRdb re-called the RACE reads with MiXCR. The V and J calls shown here were made by TCRdb, not taken from the authors' results. This table has roughly 56,000 distinct CDR3 sequences, roughly a tenth appearing once.

Sample: whole blood, taken in connection with sensitization to the hapten diphenylcyclopropenone (DPC). This receptor was taken from a woman aged 30 to 39 with alopecia areata. Some clones in this sample may be carry-over from other donors' samples. The rearrangement joins TRBV2 to TRBJ1-6; unclear D gene. The CDR3 bases are TGTGCCAGCAGTGAGTTAGTGGCTAATTCACCCCTCCACTTT. Protein sequence: CASSELVANSPLHF. Complete variable domain (other parts from reference TRBV2 and TRBJ1-6): EPEVTQTPSHQVTQMGQEVILRCVPISNHLYFYWYRQILGQKVEFLVSFYNNEISEKSEIFDDQFSVERPDGSNFTLKIRSTKLEDSAMYFCASSELVANSPLHFGNGTRLTVT.